This record looks at one T cell receptor beta chain sequence and its context. The data stem from a study of blood T cell repertoires in COVID-19. At the level of the study: The study drew acute and convalescent COVID-19 samples from the United States, Italy and Spain. In each case, the material was cDNA or gDNA derived from T cells, B-cell-depleted T cells, or PBMCs.

Unmatched junction bases numbered 4, after V lost 1 base and J lost 4 bases. This CDR3 is 16 amino acids long. The germline V gene has CDR1 WSHSY and CDR2 SAAADI. Participant reports of clinical history set cohort assignment. Method: immunoSEQ multiplex PCR; TCRdb's copy keeps in-frame clones and lacks some. This table has 250,000 to 400,000 clones, roughly 85% appearing once. This TCR was sampled from a woman in her twenties or thirties who had been exposed to COVID-19. Material for sequencing was PBMCs or T cells enriched from blood (not recorded which). The chain is built from TRBV10-2 and TRBJ2-1; 10 bases match TRBD2. The CDR3 sequence is CASSEFSAGGYNEQFF. The CDR3 nucleotides are TGCGCCAGCAGTGAGTTCTCAGCGGGAGGGTACAATGAGCAGTTCTTC.